A single sample gave rise to the 7 T cell receptor beta chains below, sequenced in a study of post-analysis software for immune sequencing data. Overall study results and limits: There were five or six TRBV segments more frequent in patients than controls, and TRBV5-6, TRBV5-1 and TRBV20-1 were among them.

The antigens for these receptors are not known. Each TCR beta cDNA library carried unique molecular identifiers. MiXCR, run by TCRdb on the PCR reads, gives a single entry per CDR3 protein. The table shows approximately 440,000 distinct CDR3 sequences, with roughly 45% occurring only once. The sample consisted of blood. These receptors all stem from a girl aged 10 to 17 with multiple sclerosis.

V and J are TRBV28 and TRBJ2-5; D perhaps matches TRBD2 (5 bases). Germline V lookup: CDR1 MDHEN, CDR2 SYDVKM. The CDR3 totals 13 residues. V was shortened by 3 bases and J by 5 bases, with 10 bases between the two germline ends. The CDR3 DNA reads as TGTGCCAGCAGTTTGAGCGGTTGGGAGACCCAGTACTTC. It encodes CASSLSGWETQYF.

In its sample, this clonotype was seen once. J is TRBJ2-5 and V is TRBV3-1; 9 bases agree with TRBD1. The J call may be mistaken, given a closer DNA end match to TRBJ2-7. This CDR3 comprises 15 residues. Germline CDR1 LGHDT, CDR2 YNNKEL (reference sequence). For the CDR3, the DNA is TGTGCCAGCAGCCACAACTGGGGACAGGGCTACGAGCAGTACTTC. It is translated as CASSHNWGQGYEQYF.

The chain carries TRBV20-1 and TRBJ2-7; TRBD2 might be the D (6 bases). CDR1 and CDR2 from the germline V gene are DFQATT and SNEGSKA (reference sequence). V was cut by 0 bases and J by 5 bases, with 17 bases left in between. CDR3 length equals 15 residues. The CDR3 DNA sequence: TGCAGTGCTAGAGATCTCGGAGGGGTGCGCGACGAGCAGTACTTC. It translates to CSARDLGGVRDEQYF.

The chain couples TRBV3-1 to TRBJ1-5, with 8 bases fitting TRBD1. Germline V CDR1 and CDR2: LGHDT, YNNKEL (reference sequence). CDR3 length equals 18 residues. V was clipped by 3 bases and J by 2 bases; unmatched bases: 12. The CDR3 here is CASSHWQGATLGNQPQHF. CDR3 nucleotide sequence: TGTGCCAGCAGCCATTGGCAGGGGGCTACTTTAGGCAATCAGCCCCAGCATTTT.

With regard to this clonotype: No conserved phenylalanine or tryptophan is present at the end of the CDR3, so a read error is the likely explanation. The gene calls are TRBV27 and TRBJ2-7; no definite D call. The J call may be in error: the DNA end matches TRBJ2-5 better. This CDR3 has 13 amino acids. Germline CDR1 MNHEY, CDR2 SMNVEV (reference sequence). In nucleotides, the CDR3 is TGTGCCGGCAGTTTACCCGATCAAGAGACCCAGTACTGC. Amino acid sequence: CAGSLPDQETQYC.

This clonotype turned up a few times. The genes are TRBV5-1 and TRBJ2-3; 8 positions match TRBD2. The germline V gene has CDR1 SGHRS and CDR2 YFSETQ. Unmatched junction bases numbered 4, after V lost 3 bases and J lost 4 bases. The CDR3 is 14 residues long. Here the CDR3 reads CASSWTSRADTQYF. In DNA, the CDR3 is TGCGCCAGCAGCTGGACTAGCAGAGCAGATACGCAGTATTTT.

The chain links TRBV6-1 to TRBJ2-1, with 8 bases lining up with TRBD2. The junction had 12 bases not matched to a gene; V was cut back by 6 bases and J by 8 bases. Germline assignment: CDR1 MNHNS and CDR2 SASEGT. The length of the CDR3 is 15 residues. CDR3 sequence reads: CASRPTGLALYEQFF. CDR3 in DNA: TGTGCCAGCAGGCCCACCGGACTAGCTCTCTATGAGCAGTTCTTC.